This T cell receptor (beta chain) was recovered during a study of blood T cell repertoires in COVID-19. Across the study: COVID-19 samples from acute and convalescent phases originated in the United States, Italy and Spain. Sample material is recorded as cDNA or gDNA derived from T cells, B-cell-depleted T cells, or PBMCs.

Original processing notes: Amplification of reference gene primers provided the estimated nucleated cell counts. The method was immunoSEQ multiplex PCR; TCRdb's version includes in-frame clones alone and lacks a portion of them. V, J and clone size reflect that table, while D and trimming were determined from the DNA. The sample gives over 200,000 clones, around 85% of which show up once; 7.9% is in the top ten. The TCR sequence derives from a woman of 80 years or more with acute or convalescent COVID-19. Sequenced sample: peripheral blood.

The CDR3 loop reads CASSTGQSSYNEQFF. The CDR3 region has the DNA TGTGCCAGCAGTACAGGCCAGAGCTCCTACAATGAGCAGTTCTTC. This sequence joins TRBV7-2 and TRBJ2-1; TRBD1 is a possible D gene (5 bases). The germline gives CDR1 SGHTA, CDR2 FQGNSA. V lost 6 bases, J lost 0 bases, and 12 bases lay in between. CDR3 length: 15 residues.